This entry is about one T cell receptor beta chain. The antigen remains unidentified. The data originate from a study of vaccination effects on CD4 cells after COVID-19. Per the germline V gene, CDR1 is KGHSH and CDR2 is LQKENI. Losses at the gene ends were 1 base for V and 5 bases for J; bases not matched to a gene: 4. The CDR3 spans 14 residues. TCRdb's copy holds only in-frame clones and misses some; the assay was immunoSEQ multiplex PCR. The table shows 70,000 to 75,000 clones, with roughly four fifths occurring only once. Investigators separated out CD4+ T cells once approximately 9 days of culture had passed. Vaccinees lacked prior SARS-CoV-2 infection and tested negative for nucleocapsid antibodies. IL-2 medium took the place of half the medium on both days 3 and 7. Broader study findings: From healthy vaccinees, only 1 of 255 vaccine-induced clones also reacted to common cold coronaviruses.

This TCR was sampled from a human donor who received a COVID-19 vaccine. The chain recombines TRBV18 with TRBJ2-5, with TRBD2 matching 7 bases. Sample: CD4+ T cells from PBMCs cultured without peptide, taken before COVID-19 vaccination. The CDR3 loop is CASSPRAGVETQYF. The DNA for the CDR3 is TGTGCCAGCTCACCACGGGCGGGGGTGGAGACCCAGTACTTC.